This T cell receptor beta chain originates from a study of cytomegalovirus exposure and HLA in healthy donors. Study outcomes and limitations: With further analysis later on, most CMV-associated TCR beta chains appeared HLA-restricted. Indistinguishable V segments such as TRBV6-2 and TRBV6-3 were excluded. Based on reports, TCR beta sequences accurately predicted HLA-A and HLA-B alleles for most subjects.

It was with 60 Vbeta and 13 Jbeta primers that the PCR ran. Clones were read by immunoSEQ multiplex PCR, and TCRdb kept only the in-frame ones, dropping some. This sample has over 150,000 clones, with 80% to 90% found just once. This CDR3 has 15 amino acids. V lost 1 base and J 2 bases, leaving 6 bases between the germline ends. Germline lookup yields CDR1 SGHTA and CDR2 FQGTGA. A remark on this clone: Its antigen is not identified.

The chain carries TRBV7-3 and TRBJ2-6, with D tentatively TRBD1 (6 bases). This receptor was obtained from a man in his forties or fifties in good health and CMV-seropositive. Specimen: PBMCs. The DNA for the CDR3 is TGTGCCAGCAGCTTAAGGGACACTGGGGCCAACGTCCTGACTTTC. It yields the protein CASSLRDTGANVLTF. The whole variable domain, remainder taken from reference TRBV7-3 and TRBJ2-6, is GAGVSQTPSNKVTEKGKYVELRCDPISGHTALYWYRQSLGQGPEFLIYFQGTGAADDSGLPNDRFFAVRPEGSVSTLKIQRTERGDSAVYLCASSLRDTGANVLTFGAGSRLTVL.